This entry lists 30 T cell receptor beta chains sequenced from one sample in a study of T cell clonality in common variable immunodeficiency. Overall study results and limits: Fewer deletions and N-nucleotide insertions were reportedly seen in common variable immunodeficiency TCR beta sequences.

The method was immunoSEQ multiplex PCR; TCRdb's version includes in-frame clones alone and lacks a portion of them. The record shows under 25,000 clones for this sample, with no singletons present. Their antigen targets remain unknown. Sequencing was done on a sample of peripheral blood mononuclear cells. These receptors came from a human donor with common variable immunodeficiency.

Points on this clone: Read sequence stops 3 residues before the CDR3 end, and the germline J gene provides the missing end. This chain joins TRBV7-9 and TRBJ1-1; D uncertain. Germline-derived CDR1 and CDR2 are SEHNR and FQNEAQ (reference sequence). The CDR3 runs 10 residues. Trimming cost V 6 bases and J 4 bases, with 3 bases left between them. The CDR3 DNA, read in part, is TGTGCCAGCAGTCGCACTGAA. Translated, it gives CASSRTE. The full CDR3 sequence reads CASSRTEAFF. Filled out from reference TRBV7-9 and TRBJ1-1, the complete variable domain reads DTGVSQNPRHKITKRGQNVTFRCDPISEHNRLYWYRQTLGQGPEFLTYFQNEAQLEKSRLLSDRFSAERPKGSFSTLEIQRTEQGDSAMYLCASSRTEAFFGQGTRLTVV.

Details on this clone: Read coverage stops 3 residues before the CDR3 terminus; the germline J gene supplies the remainder. The chain joins TRBV6-1 to TRBJ1-3; D unresolved. This CDR3 has 14 residues. Germline V CDR1 and CDR2: MNHNS, SASEGT. V shed 3 bases and J shed 0 bases, with 6 bases lying between them. CDR3: CASSDPGSGNTIYF. CDR3 DNA (partial): TGTGCCAGCAGTGATCCGGGCTCTGGAAACACC.

With respect to this clone: At one end the junction does not follow the germline gene, possibly because of a read error. The missing CDR3 end, 3 residues past where the read stops, is filled in from the germline J gene. This sequence joins TRBV19 and TRBJ1-5; weak D call: TRBD1 (5 bases). The CDR3 consists of 15 residues. Germline CDR1 LNHDA, CDR2 SQIVND (reference sequence). The CDR3 bases that were read are TGTGTCAGTAGTGGTAGGGGTGAGGGGAATCAGCCC. Residues: CVSSGRGEGNQP. The CDR3 in full is CVSSGRGEGNQPQHF.

This clone was found a few times. The chain's CDR3 is CASSLGRATDTQYF. The CDR3 bases that were read are TGTGCCAGCAGCTTAGGGAGGGCAACAGATACG. The chain combines TRBV7-9 with TRBJ2-3, with D tentatively TRBD2 (6 bases). The read stops 3 residues short of the end of the CDR3; the missing end is completed from the germline J gene. V lost 1 base and J lost 3, with 8 bases in between. Germline CDR1 is SEHNR and CDR2 is FQNEAQ (reference sequence). This CDR3 has 14 amino acids.

This clone was counted only a few times. The read ends 3 residues early relative to the CDR3; the germline J gene fills the gap. This chain joins TRBV11-1 and TRBJ2-2, with a weak D call TRBD1 (6 bases). CDR3 length equals 14 residues. V was cut by 4 bases and J by 4 bases, with 10 bases left in between. CDR1 is SGHAT, CDR2 FQDESV, per germline (reference sequence). The DNA read from the CDR3 is TGTGCCAGCAGCTCCCGGGACACCACCGGGGAG. Translated, it gives CASSSRDTTGE. The complete CDR3 reads CASSSRDTTGELFF.

This clone was seen at least ten times. The sequenced fragment ends 3 residues before the CDR3 boundary, so the rest is inferred from the germline J gene. V gene TRBV30 combines with J gene TRBJ1-1; TRBD1 is a possible D gene (5 bases). The germline CDR1 and CDR2 sequences are GTSNPN and SVGIG (reference sequence). V gave up 2 bases and J gave up 7 bases, with 8 bases separating them. There are 11 residues in the CDR3. The covered CDR3 bases are TGTGCCTGGAGTATCACAGGTGAA. It is translated as CAWSITGE. The full CDR3 is CAWSITGEAFF.

Regarding this clone: The sequence runs out 3 residues before the end of the CDR3; the remainder is reconstructed from the germline J gene. V gene TRBV5-1 combines with J gene TRBJ2-7, with TRBD2 matching 8 bases. J lost 5 bases, V lost 2 bases, and 3 bases had no gene match. The germline V gene encodes CDR1 SGHRS and CDR2 YFSETQ. The length of the CDR3 is 13 residues. CDR3 loop: CASSFAGGNEQYF. The covered CDR3 bases are TGCGCCAGCAGCTTTGCGGGAGGCAACGAG.

This clone was counted a few times. The sequence runs out 3 residues before the end of the CDR3; the remainder is reconstructed from the germline J gene. The rearrangement links TRBV5-1 to TRBJ2-3; 10 nucleotides line up with TRBD2. CDR3 length equals 16 residues. CDR1 is SGHRS, CDR2 YFSETQ, per germline. Trimming took 4 bases from V and 0 from J; bases not matched to a gene: 5. CDR3 bases read: TGCGCCAGCAGCCCGTTGACTAGCGGGAGCACAGATACG. This codes for CASSPLTSGSTDT. In full, the CDR3 is CASSPLTSGSTDTQYF.

Only a few counts were recorded for this clone. Partial CDR3 DNA: TGTGCCAGTAGTATTACAGGGAGCCCTATCTACGAG. As protein: CASSITGSPIYE. In full, the CDR3 reads CASSITGSPIYEQYF. This chain connects TRBV19 to TRBJ2-7; the D gene is possibly TRBD1 (6 bases). Read data end 3 residues before the CDR3 end; the end is taken from the germline J gene. CDR1 and CDR2 from the germline V gene are LNHDA and SQIVND (reference sequence). The CDR3 runs 15 residues. The germline V and J ends were trimmed by 3 bases and 3 bases, with 15 bases remaining between them.

This clone was observed a handful of times. The read ends 3 residues before the CDR3 terminus; that terminus is restored from the germline J gene. This rearrangement joins TRBV7-8 to TRBJ1-2; D is undetermined. There are 11 residues in the CDR3. The V gene lost 4 bases and the J gene lost 6 bases, with 6 bases spanning the gap. Germline CDR1 and CDR2: SGHVS and FQNEAQ. The sequenced part of the CDR3 DNA is TGTGCCAGCAGCTCCTCCCATGGC. This codes for CASSSSHG. The entire CDR3 protein is CASSSSHGYTF.

As for this clone: The read ends 3 residues before the CDR3 terminus; that terminus is restored from the germline J gene. This rearrangement joins TRBV19 to TRBJ1-3; perhaps TRBD1 as D (5 bases). Trimming removed 5 bases at V and 2 bases at J, with 16 bases between. The CDR3 extends over 16 amino acids. Germline CDR1 reads LNHDA; CDR2 reads SQIVND (reference sequence). The CDR3 bases that were read are TGTGCCAGTAGTTCGGGACTGTGGGGACCTGGAAACACC. Its protein is CASSSGLWGPGNT. Given in full, the CDR3 is CASSSGLWGPGNTIYF.

A word on this clone: From the germline J gene comes the end of the CDR3, since the read stops 3 residues before it. V and J are TRBV30 and TRBJ1-2; D perhaps matches TRBD1 (5 bases). The germline gives CDR1 GTSNPN, CDR2 SVGIG (reference sequence). Trimming took off 0 bases at V and 4 bases at J, with 12 bases between the two ends. The length of the CDR3 is 14 residues. The chain's CDR3 is CAWSVYWGSYGYTF. CDR3 DNA, as far as it was read: TGTGCCTGGAGTGTATATTGGGGCAGCTATGGC.

This clone was found many times. From the germline J gene comes the end of the CDR3, since the read stops 3 residues before it. V is TRBV7-8 and J is TRBJ2-6; TRBD1 might be the D (5 bases). The germline V gene has CDR1 SGHVS and CDR2 FQNEAQ. The CDR3 runs to 15 residues. The V gene lost 5 bases and the J gene lost 1 base, with 9 bases spanning the gap. The covered CDR3 bases are TGTGCCAGCAGCACACAGGTATCTGGGGCCAACGTC. This codes for CASSTQVSGANV. In full, the CDR3 reads CASSTQVSGANVLTF.

This clone was seen a few times. CDR3 DNA (partial): TGTGCCAGCAGTTCGCAGGGTAATGAG. It is translated as CASSSQGNE. The whole CDR3 region reads CASSSQGNEQFF. The J gene is TRBJ2-1, the V gene TRBV6-2 or TRBV6-3, with D possibly matching TRBD1 (5 bases). The read ends 3 residues shy of where the CDR3 ends; the end is completed using the germline J gene. V was shortened by 4 bases and J by 7 bases, with 8 bases between the two germline ends. CDR3 length equals 12 residues. The V gene's germline CDR1 is MNHEY and CDR2 SVGEGT.

This clone was seen a handful of times. The CDR3 end falls 3 residues outside the read, so it is completed with the germline J gene. The chain joins TRBV20-1 to TRBJ1-1; TRBD1 aligns across 8 bases. The CDR3 extends over 16 amino acids. Germline CDR1 is DFQATT and CDR2 is SNEGSKA (reference sequence). V was pared by 3 bases and J by 1 base, with 10 bases of the junction left unmatched. CDR3 in amino acids: CSARIPGTGPNTEAFF. The covered CDR3 bases are TGCAGTGCTAGGATACCCGGGACAGGTCCGAACACTGAA.

This clone was seen ten or more times. The read comes to an end 3 residues before the CDR3 does, leaving the germline J gene to fill in the end. The identical CDR3 is also encoded by other nucleotide sequences in the sample. The rearrangement joins TRBV18 to TRBJ2-5; D is uncertain. CDR1 is KGHSH, CDR2 LQKENI, per germline. The CDR3 extends over 12 amino acids. V shed 4 bases and J shed 2 bases, with 5 bases lying between them. CDR3 residues: CASSLYQETQYF. The part of the CDR3 DNA that was read is TGTGCCAGCTCACTATATCAAGAGACC.

This clone was counted between two and nine times. Read sequence stops 3 residues before the CDR3 end, and the germline J gene provides the missing end. V and J are TRBV7-8 and TRBJ2-7; 7 nucleotides line up with TRBD2. The germline CDR1 and CDR2 sequences are SGHVS and FQNEAQ. The CDR3 is 15 amino acids. V shed 1 base and J 5 bases; nucleotides not matched to a gene: 8. The CDR3 loop is CASSLDGGEEDEQYF. Incomplete CDR3 DNA: TGTGCCAGCAGCTTAGATGGGGGGGAAGAAGACGAG. Supplemented by reference TRBV7-8 and TRBJ2-7, the full variable domain reads GAGVSQSPRYKVAKRGQDVALRCDPISGHVSLFWYQQALGQGPEFLTYFQNEAQLDKSGLPSDRFFAERPEGSVSTLKIQRTQQEDSAVYLCASSLDGGEEDEQYFGPGTRLTVT.

Relative to its sample, this clone is medium-sized. The read terminates 3 residues before the CDR3 end, so the remaining end is supplied by the germline J gene. The chain joins TRBV18 to TRBJ2-7, with TRBD2 matching 11 bases. V dropped 3 bases and J dropped 6; count of bases not matched to a gene: 4. Germline V CDR1 and CDR2: KGHSH, LQKENI. The CDR3 totals 14 residues. The CDR3 is CASSPTSGTGEQYF. Partial CDR3 DNA: TGTGCCAGCTCACCGACTAGCGGGACCGGCGAG.

As to this clone: With the read ending 3 residues before the CDR3 end, the germline J gene is used to fill in that end. The chain links TRBV20-1 to TRBJ2-5; 13 bases match TRBD2. The J segment lost 1 base and the V segment lost 4 bases, leaving 6 bases of the junction unmatched. Germline V CDR1 and CDR2: DFQATT, SNEGSKA (reference sequence). This CDR3 region has 16 residues. The CDR3 loop is CSATPGLAGVQETQYF. The sequenced part of the CDR3 DNA is TGCAGTGCTACCCCAGGACTAGCGGGAGTCCAAGAGACC.

Regarding this clone: The read is 3 residues too short to cover the CDR3 end, so that end is filled in from the germline J gene. J is TRBJ2-3 and V is TRBV19; 10 bases are shared with TRBD1. Per germline, CDR1 LNHDA and CDR2 SQIVND (reference sequence). V dropped 4 bases and J dropped 4; count of bases not matched to a gene: 8. The CDR3 sequence is 16 residues long. Partial CDR3 DNA: TGTGCCAGTAGTAGCCCGGGACAGGGGCCTGCAGATACG. It is translated as CASSSPGQGPADT. The full CDR3 protein reads CASSSPGQGPADTQYF.

This clone was seen a few times. The sequence runs out 3 residues before the end of the CDR3; the remainder is reconstructed from the germline J gene. This chain joins TRBV7-3 and TRBJ2-2; the match to TRBD2 covers 9 bases. The CDR3 has 16 amino acids. Germline V gene lookup returns CDR1 SGHTA and CDR2 FQGTGA. With 4 bases clipped from V and 1 base from J, the junction kept 4 bases outside the gene matches. The CDR3 sequence: CASSYLAGRNTGELFF. CDR3 DNA (partial): TGTGCCAGCAGCTACCTAGCGGGGCGGAACACCGGGGAG.

Concerning this clone: Read sequence stops 3 residues before the CDR3 end, and the germline J gene provides the missing end. The chain has TRBV5-1 and TRBJ1-1; unclear D gene. V dropped 6 bases and J dropped 0 bases, with 12 bases sitting between them. CDR1 SGHRS and CDR2 YFSETQ come from the germline V gene. The CDR3 has 14 residues. The DNA read from the CDR3 is TGCGCCAGCACATTGAACCAGATGAACACTGAA. This codes for CASTLNQMNTE. The complete CDR3 sequence is CASTLNQMNTEAFF.

This clone has just a few counts. The read finishes 3 residues shy of the CDR3 end, and the germline J gene is used to complete it. The chain has TRBV6-1 and TRBJ1-2, with 7 bases identical to TRBD1. With 2 bases clipped from V and 5 bases from J, the junction kept 5 bases outside the gene matches. The CDR3 has 14 amino acids. Per germline, CDR1 MNHNS and CDR2 SASEGT. The CDR3 protein is CASSERSGGYGYTF. The sequenced part of the CDR3 DNA is TGTGCCAGCAGTGAACGGTCAGGGGGGTATGGC.

Ten or more counts support this clone. Coverage ceases 3 residues before the CDR3 finishes, and the germline J gene fills in the end. J is TRBJ1-1 and V is TRBV18, with 8 nucleotides matching TRBD1. The CDR3 sequence is 18 residues long. The ends lost 2 bases at V and 0 bases at J; junction bases unmatched: 11. The V gene's germline CDR1 is KGHSH and CDR2 LQKENI. The CDR3 here is CASSPFRGQSFMNTEAFF. Incomplete CDR3 DNA: TGTGCCAGCTCACCATTCAGGGGGCAGTCCTTTATGAACACTGAA.

This clone was seen at least ten times. The CDR3 extends 3 residues past the end of the read, so its final part is completed from the germline J gene. V usage is TRBV7-9 and J usage is TRBJ1-1, with TRBD1 as a possible D gene (5 bases). The CDR3 has 14 amino acids. Trimming pared 5 bases from V and 5 bases from J, leaving 15 bases between. CDR1 is SEHNR and CDR2 is FQNEAQ in the germline V gene (reference sequence). Partial CDR3 DNA: TGTGCCAGCAGCCCACGCAGGGTAAGGACTGAA. Its translation: CASSPRRVRTE. The full CDR3 protein reads CASSPRRVRTEAFF.

This clone came up a few times. The CDR3 end lies 3 residues beyond the end of the read and is filled in from the germline J gene. This chain uses TRBV18 with TRBJ2-1; the match to TRBD2 covers 8 bases. J gave up 9 bases and V 7 bases, and 11 bases lay outside the gene matches. The germline V gene encodes CDR1 KGHSH and CDR2 LQKENI. The CDR3 totals 14 residues. The sequenced CDR3 bases are TGTGCCAGCTATACCGGGACTAGTTGGGGTGAG. It is translated as CASYTGTSWGE. The complete CDR3 sequence is CASYTGTSWGEQFF.

In its sample, this clone ranks as medium-sized. Read data end 3 residues before the CDR3 end; the end is taken from the germline J gene. V gene TRBV20-1 combines with J gene TRBJ2-1, with 10 bases that match TRBD2. Trimming removed 6 bases from V and 4 bases from J; junction bases left unmatched: 6. Germline lookup yields CDR1 DFQATT and CDR2 SNEGSKA (reference sequence). The length of the CDR3 is 14 residues. The DNA read from the CDR3 is TGCAGTGCCAATCTAGCGGGGGCTTACAATGAG. It specifies CSANLAGAYNE. The full CDR3 protein reads CSANLAGAYNEQFF.

As for this clone: The read gets to within 3 residues of the CDR3 end, and the germline J gene fills in the rest. The gene calls are TRBV19 and TRBJ1-4; 8 bases are shared with TRBD1. This CDR3 contains 17 residues. Germline V CDR1 and CDR2: LNHDA, SQIVND (reference sequence). The ends lost 5 bases at V and 5 bases at J; junction bases unmatched: 13. The CDR3 is CASSPSPGTGGNEKLFF. The DNA read from the CDR3 is TGTGCCAGTAGTCCCTCCCCCGGGACAGGTGGGAATGAAAAA.

This clone was seen many times. The read finishes 3 residues shy of the CDR3 end, and the germline J gene is used to complete it. The genes are TRBV7-9 and TRBJ1-1, with 9 bases aligning to TRBD1. The CDR3 loop spans 13 amino acids. Looked up from germline, CDR1 is SEHNR and CDR2 is FQNEAQ (reference sequence). This CDR3 reads CASSSYRGLEAFF. Partial CDR3 DNA: TGTGCCAGCAGCTCGTACAGGGGGCTGGAA.

This clone occurred a few times. The sequence runs out 3 residues before the end of the CDR3; the remainder is reconstructed from the germline J gene. The gene calls are TRBV7-8 and TRBJ2-3, with TRBD2 matching 12 bases. Germline CDR1 reads SGHVS; CDR2 reads FQNEAQ. V lost 3 bases to trimming and J lost 1 base; unmatched junction nucleotides: 2. This CDR3 has 16 amino acids. CDR3 bases read: TGTGCCAGCAGCTTTCCTAGCGGGGGGGGCACAGATACG. This encodes CASSFPSGGGTDT. The entire CDR3 protein reads CASSFPSGGGTDTQYF.